This T cell receptor (beta chain) was identified in a study of early T cells in non-severe SARS-CoV-2 infection. Study details: The input, bulk RNA from unsorted whole blood, was sequenced, and chains were unpaired. The study, taken as a whole, reports: Lookups in VDJdb leaned toward anti-spike CD8 responses and missed private and CD4 specificities.

There are many counts of this clonotype. The antigen remains undetermined. Attached unique molecular identifiers marked individual cDNA molecules. Each CDR3 protein is one row after TCRdb ran MiXCR on the 5' RACE reads. The sample lists about 67,000 distinct CDR3 sequences; over 8% were seen once. The CDR3 totals 14 residues. Trimming stripped 3 bases from V and 1 base from J, with 7 bases between. The V gene's germline CDR1 is SNHLY and CDR2 FYNNEI. The V gene is TRBV2, the J gene TRBJ1-5; D gene unclear. The sequencing here drew on whole blood, taken at baseline. The receptor was isolated from an adult who was a healthcare worker with PCR-confirmed SARS-CoV-2 infection or an uninfected control (not recorded which). CDR3 amino acids: CASSDFMSNQPQHF. CDR3 in DNA: TGTGCCAGCAGTGATTTTATGAGCAATCAGCCCCAGCATTTT.